This TCR beta chain was sequenced for a study of blood T cell repertoires in COVID-19. As processed by the authors: Amplification of reference gene primers was used by the study to estimate nucleated cell counts. Here immunoSEQ multiplex PCR was the method, and the copy in TCRdb shows in-frame clones only, minus some. The V and J calls and clone size were taken over from that table, and D and trimming were inferred from the DNA. The sample records fewer than 350,000 clones, about 90% being singletons. This clone was seen once. Cohort placement rested on clinical history that participants reported themselves. V was trimmed by 1 base and J by 12 bases, leaving 13 bases between them. Germline assignment: CDR1 LNHDA and CDR2 SQIVND (reference sequence). This CDR3 contains 13 residues.

Material for sequencing was PBMCs or T cells enriched from blood (not recorded which). This sequence originates from a woman aged 18-29 years with acute COVID-19. The chain links TRBV19 to TRBJ1-5; D perhaps matches TRBD1 (5 bases). The CDR3 region has the DNA TGTGCCAGTAGTATAGGCGGGGGTCCCCGCCAGCATTTT. Protein: CASSIGGGPRQHF.